These T cell receptor beta chains were read from a single sample in a study of shared clonotypes between healthy human individuals. Clones were read by immunoSEQ multiplex PCR, and TCRdb kept only the in-frame ones, dropping some. The sample includes 730,000 or so clones, about 78% of them seen just once. The specimen was memory CD4+ T cells sorted from blood. The receptor source for this set is a woman younger than 45 in good health. Each CDR3 is given with its conserved first and last residue. Fields, in order: CDR3 length, clone size, V gene, D gene, J gene, CDR3 protein. A D gene is named only where the DNA matches it firmly. Only part of the rows carry a size: once, few, many, or a class if the clone is expanded.

length: 13; size: .; V: TRBV7-9; D: .; J: TRBJ1-1; CDR3: CASSLIGNTEAFF
length: 16; size: .; V: TRBV19; D: TRBD1; J: TRBJ1-2; CDR3: CASSTGQGTIFHGYTF
length: 13; size: .; V: TRBV5-5; D: TRBD1; J: TRBJ1-2; CDR3: CASSTQGAHGYTF
length: 15; size: .; V: TRBV27; D: TRBD1; J: TRBJ1-2; CDR3: CASSLSIGTGVGYTF
length: 17; size: few; V: TRBV29-1; D: .; J: TRBJ2-1; CDR3: CSVARDYYGGDYNEQFF
length: 13; size: .; V: TRBV28; D: .; J: TRBJ2-3; CDR3: CASSWARTDTQYF
length: 13; size: .; V: TRBV19; D: .; J: TRBJ2-7; CDR3: CASSIEESYEQYF
length: 16; size: .; V: TRBV19; D: TRBD1; J: TRBJ2-5; CDR3: CASSIQAGTGQETQYF
length: 15; size: once; V: TRBV4-1; D: TRBD1; J: TRBJ2-7; CDR3: CASSQIPGQGYEQYF
length: 16; size: .; V: TRBV29-1; D: TRBD2; J: TRBJ2-2; CDR3: CSAGGSGTSFGGELFF
length: 15; size: .; V: TRBV14; D: .; J: TRBJ2-5; CDR3: CASSLTTGSQETQYF
length: 12; size: .; V: TRBV7-2; D: .; J: TRBJ2-1; CDR3: CASSFGQREQFF
length: 15; size: .; V: TRBV27; D: .; J: TRBJ2-7; CDR3: CASSYTNSGLREQYF
length: 17; size: .; V: TRBV18; D: TRBD2; J: TRBJ2-1; CDR3: CASSPPGRLAGNNEQFF
length: 13; size: .; V: TRBV5-1; D: .; J: TRBJ2-3; CDR3: CASSSGDADTQYF
length: 15; size: .; V: TRBV5-1; D: TRBD2; J: TRBJ2-1; CDR3: CASSWSSGGYNEQFF
length: 15; size: .; V: TRBV19; D: TRBD1; J: TRBJ1-2; CDR3: CASSWGQITNYGYTF
length: 15; size: .; V: TRBV2; D: TRBD1; J: TRBJ1-2; CDR3: CASTQLGTGVRGYTF
length: 14; size: .; V: TRBV7-2; D: .; J: TRBJ1-2; CDR3: CASSPQGIWYGYTF
length: 22; size: .; V: TRBV5-1; D: TRBD2; J: TRBJ2-6; CDR3: CASSLPGQGGLAEPSGANVLTF
length: 15; size: .; V: TRBV18; D: TRBD2; J: TRBJ2-4; CDR3: CASSPRSGEKNIQYF
length: 13; size: .; V: TRBV19; D: .; J: TRBJ2-5; CDR3: CASSIRDSETQYF
length: 18; size: .; V: TRBV4-1; D: .; J: TRBJ1-2; CDR3: CASSQDKRAGRSDYGYTF
length: 16; size: .; V: TRBV14; D: .; J: TRBJ1-4; CDR3: CASSPTGGGTTEKLFF
length: 14; size: many; V: TRBV2; D: .; J: TRBJ2-2; CDR3: CASIPLANTGELFF
length: 15; size: few; V: TRBV2; D: .; J: TRBJ2-2; CDR3: CASRESTGGTGELFF